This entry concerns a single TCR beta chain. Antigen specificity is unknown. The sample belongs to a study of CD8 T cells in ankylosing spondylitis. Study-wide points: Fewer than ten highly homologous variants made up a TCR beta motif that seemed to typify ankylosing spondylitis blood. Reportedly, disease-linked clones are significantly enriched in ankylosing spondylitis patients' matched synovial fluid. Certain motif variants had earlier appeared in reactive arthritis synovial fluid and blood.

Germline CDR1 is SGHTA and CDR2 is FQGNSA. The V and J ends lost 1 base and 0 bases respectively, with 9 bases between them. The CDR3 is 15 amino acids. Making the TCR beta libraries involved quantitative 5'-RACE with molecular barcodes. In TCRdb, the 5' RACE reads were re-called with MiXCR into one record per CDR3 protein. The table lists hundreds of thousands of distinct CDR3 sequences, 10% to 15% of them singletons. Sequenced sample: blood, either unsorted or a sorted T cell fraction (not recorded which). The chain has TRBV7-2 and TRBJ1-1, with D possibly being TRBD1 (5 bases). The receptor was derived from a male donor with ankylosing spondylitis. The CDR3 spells CASSLVVRVNTEAFF. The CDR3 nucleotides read TGTGCCAGCAGCTTAGTTGTCAGGGTGAACACTGAAGCTTTCTTT.